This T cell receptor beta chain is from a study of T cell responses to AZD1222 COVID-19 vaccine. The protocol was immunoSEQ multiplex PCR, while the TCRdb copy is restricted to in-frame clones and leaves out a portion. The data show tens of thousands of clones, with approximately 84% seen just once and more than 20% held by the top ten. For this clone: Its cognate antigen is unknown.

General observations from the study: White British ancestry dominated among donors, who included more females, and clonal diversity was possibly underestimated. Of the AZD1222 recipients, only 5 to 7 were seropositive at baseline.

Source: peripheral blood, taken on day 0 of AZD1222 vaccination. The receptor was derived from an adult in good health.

The CDR3 region is CASRPRTGGAFGYTF. The DNA of the CDR3 is TGTGCCAGCAGACCTAGGACAGGGGGCGCTTTTGGCTACACCTTC. The rearrangement joins TRBV27 to TRBJ1-2; 11 nucleotides match TRBD1. CDR1 is MNHEY, CDR2 SMNVEV, per germline (reference sequence). The ends lost 6 bases at V and 7 bases at J; junction bases unmatched: 10. CDR3 size: 15 residues.